Presented here are 22 T cell receptor beta chains from one specimen sequenced in a study of control samples from healthy donors and cancer patients. Sequencing was performed with immunoSEQ multiplex PCR; in TCRdb, only in-frame clones are kept and a portion is missing. The table includes more than 100,000 clones, around 92% detected once. Input material: PBMCs. The receptors come from a man between 45 and 60 years old with head and neck cancer.

V usage is TRBV27 and J usage is TRBJ2-1; weak D call: TRBD2 (6 bases). The CDR3 is made up of 15 amino acids. Germline V lookup: CDR1 MNHEY, CDR2 SMNVEV (reference sequence). V was trimmed by 4 bases and J by 4 bases, leaving 14 bases between them. This CDR3 reads CASSSGTSGYNEQFF. The CDR3 nucleotides read TGTGCCAGCAGTTCAGGGACTTCGGGGTACAATGAGCAGTTCTTC.

This chain uses TRBV5-1 with TRBJ2-3; D gene ambiguous. With 0 bases removed from V and 6 bases from J, the gap between germline ends came to 5 bases. The CDR3 has 12 amino acids. The V gene's germline CDR1 is SGHRS and CDR2 YFSETQ. The CDR3 DNA reads TGCGCCAGCAGCTTGGTAGAGGATACGCAGTATTTT. Amino acids: CASSLVEDTQYF.

The J gene is TRBJ1-2, the V gene TRBV9; a weak D match, TRBD1 (5 bases). The V gene's germline CDR1 is SGDLS and CDR2 YYNGEE. The CDR3 sequence is 11 residues long. Between the trimmed V and J ends, which lost 2 bases and 11 bases, there was a span of 10 bases. The CDR3 DNA is TGTGCCAGCAGCGTCCCAGGGCGATACACCTTC. It specifies CASSVPGRYTF.

The chain recombines TRBV30 with TRBJ1-4; D ambiguous. Germline loops: CDR1 GTSNPN, CDR2 SVGIG (reference sequence). The V end was cut by 4 bases, the J end by 5 bases, with 29 bases between. The CDR3 is 19 residues long. The CDR3 protein is CAWTSPQDLPASSNEKLFF. CDR3 DNA: TGTGCCTGGACCTCACCCCAGGACCTCCCGGCCAGTTCGAATGAAAAACTGTTTTTT.

The chain links TRBV13 to TRBJ1-3; D not certain. The V end lost 2 bases, the J end lost 4 bases, and 18 bases lay between the germline ends. Germline V gives CDR1 PRHDT, CDR2 FYEKMQ (reference sequence). The CDR3 runs to 17 residues. The CDR3 reads CASSLLSGERRGNTIYF. The DNA of the CDR3 is TGTGCCAGCAGCTTATTGAGCGGGGAAAGGCGAGGAAACACCATATATTTT.

The chain links TRBV2 to TRBJ1-2, with 11 bases identical to TRBD1. The V gene end was trimmed by 4 bases and the J gene end by 3 bases; junction bases not matched to a gene: 1. The CDR3 covers 14 residues. The V gene's germline CDR1 is SNHLY and CDR2 FYNNEI. CDR3 loop: CASSGDRGDYGYTF. CDR3 nucleotides: TGTGCCAGCAGTGGGGACAGGGGGGACTATGGCTACACCTTC.

This clone has only one observation. The gene calls are TRBV27 and TRBJ2-7; the D is unclear. Per the germline V gene, CDR1 is MNHEY and CDR2 is SMNVEV (reference sequence). V was pared by 5 bases and J by 2 bases, with 16 bases between. This CDR3 contains 15 residues. The CDR3 is CASSAFITGPYEQYF. CDR3 sequence (DNA): TGTGCCAGCAGTGCCTTTATCACCGGTCCCTACGAGCAGTACTTC.

The J gene is TRBJ2-1, the V gene TRBV2, with D possibly matching TRBD1 (5 bases). V lost 8 bases and J lost 8, with 16 bases in between. The CDR3 is made up of 13 amino acids. Looked up from germline, CDR1 is SNHLY and CDR2 is FYNNEI. CDR3: CASLRARWDEQFF. Here the CDR3 DNA reads TGTGCCAGCCTCAGGGCCCGATGGGATGAGCAGTTCTTC.

The rearrangement joins TRBV18 to TRBJ1-2; D possibly corresponds to TRBD1 (5 bases). V gave up 0 bases and J gave up 2 bases, with 10 bases separating them. Per germline, CDR1 KGHSH and CDR2 LQKENI. CDR3 length equals 15 residues. The CDR3 region is CASSPPGRENYGYTF. The CDR3 nucleotides read TGTGCCAGCTCACCACCAGGCAGGGAGAACTATGGCTACACCTTC.

This chain uses TRBV27 with TRBJ2-1; D ambiguous. There are 14 residues in the CDR3. Trimming left V 2 bases short and J 2 bases short, with 7 bases between. Germline V gene sequence: CDR1 MNHEY, CDR2 SMNVEV (reference sequence). CDR3 sequence: CASSLISTYNEQFF. In DNA, the CDR3 is TGTGCCAGCAGTTTAATATCAACCTACAATGAGCAGTTCTTC.

The chain employs TRBV11-2 and TRBJ2-2; D not certain. CDR3 length: 15 amino acids. V was trimmed by 4 bases and J by 6 bases, leaving 15 bases between them. Per the germline V gene, CDR1 is SGHAT and CDR2 is FQNNGV. This CDR3 is CASSSSLLRSGELFF. CDR3 coding DNA: TGTGCCAGCAGCTCCTCCCTACTCCGGTCCGGGGAGCTGTTTTTT.

The J gene is TRBJ2-7, the V gene TRBV10-3; tentatively, D is TRBD1 or TRBD2 (5 bases each). CDR3 length: 12 amino acids. V was pared by 10 bases and J by 0 bases, with 10 bases between. Germline lookup yields CDR1 ENHRY and CDR2 SYGVKD. CDR3 nucleotides: TGTGCCACCCGGGACGGCTCCTACGAGCAGTACTTC. Protein product: CATRDGSYEQYF.

A remark on this clone: At one end the junction does not follow the germline gene, possibly because of a read error. V and J are TRBV6-5 and TRBJ2-5; TRBD1 matches at 8 bases. The CDR3 loop spans 11 amino acids. The germline gives CDR1 MNHEY, CDR2 SVGAGI. The CDR3 loop reads CAAAGGVGGNF. CDR3 coding DNA: TGTGCCGCGGCAGGGGGCGTAGGGGGGAACTTC.

The chain carries TRBV5-1 and TRBJ2-1, with TRBD2 identical over 8 bases. The CDR3 is 17 residues long. With V trimmed by 1 base and J by 4 bases, 10 bases remained unmatched. Germline V gene lookup returns CDR1 SGHRS and CDR2 YFSETQ. In DNA, the CDR3 is TGCGCCAGCAGCTTGAGCCGTCCGGGACTAGGATACAATGAGCAGTTCTTC. This translates into CASSLSRPGLGYNEQFF.

This clone has only one observation. J is TRBJ2-7 and V is TRBV29-1; D is uncertain. The CDR3 has 14 residues. The V gene's germline CDR1 is SQVTM and CDR2 ANQGSEA. Trimming stripped 5 bases from V and 0 bases from J, with 14 bases between. The CDR3 bases are TGCAGCGTTCAGGTGGGATTCCCCTCCTACGAGCAGTACTTC. Its protein is CSVQVGFPSYEQYF.

This clone has more than one count but fewer than ten. This chain connects TRBV11-2 to TRBJ2-7; D remains ambiguous. Germline CDR1 is SGHAT and CDR2 is FQNNGV. Trimming left V 6 bases short and J 3 bases short, with 9 bases between. This CDR3 spans 12 amino acids. The CDR3 region is CASRSGFYEQYF. The CDR3, as DNA: TGTGCCAGCAGATCGGGTTTCTACGAGCAGTACTTC.

The gene calls are TRBV23-1 and TRBJ2-7; D is possibly TRBD2 (6 bases). TRBV23-1 is recorded as an ORF, its role being uncertain. V was cut by 9 bases and J by 0 bases, with 15 bases left in between. The CDR3 is 14 residues long. CDR3 amino acids: CARETGGSSYEQYF. DNA of the CDR3: TGCGCCAGAGAAACTGGAGGGAGCTCCTACGAGCAGTACTTC.

The chain links TRBV19 to TRBJ1-1, with D unclear. The length of the CDR3 is 15 residues. V shed 5 bases and J shed 0 bases, with 13 bases lying between them. CDR1 is LNHDA, CDR2 SQIVND, per germline (reference sequence). The CDR3 DNA reads as TGTGCCAGTAGTGGGGAGGTATTTTTGAACACTGAAGCTTTCTTT. Translation gives CASSGEVFLNTEAFF.

As regards this clone: This CDR3 is also generated by other DNA sequences in the sample. The rearrangement uses TRBV6-5 and TRBJ2-1; 7 nucleotides line up with TRBD2. V lost 2 bases and J lost 3; bases outside the gene matches: 1. CDR1 and CDR2 from the germline V gene are MNHEY and SVGAGI. The CDR3 spans 14 residues. The CDR3 DNA is TGTGCCAGCAGTTACGGCGGGAGCTACAATGAGCAGTTCTTC. Protein product: CASSYGGSYNEQFF.

The V gene is TRBV9, the J gene TRBJ1-1, with D possibly matching TRBD1 (5 bases). Deletions cut 7 bases from V and 0 bases from J, with 16 bases between. This CDR3 region has 15 residues. Germline assignment: CDR1 SGDLS and CDR2 YYNGEE. CDR3 sequence (DNA): TGTGCCAGCCAAAAGCCAGGGAACGTGAACACTGAAGCTTTCTTT. Translation gives CASQKPGNVNTEAFF.

This clone was seen a handful of times. CDR3 amino acids: CSQARGAYNEQFF. For the CDR3, the DNA is TGCTCCCAGGCACGTGGGGCCTACAATGAGCAGTTCTTC. The chain couples TRBV29-1 to TRBJ2-1; D gene ambiguous. This CDR3 region has 13 residues. Per the germline V gene, CDR1 is SQVTM and CDR2 is ANQGSEA.

The chain couples TRBV23-1 to TRBJ2-7; 9 bases fit TRBD1. TRBV23-1 is annotated as an ORF whose role is uncertain. With V trimmed by 5 bases and J by 7 bases, 27 bases remained unmatched. The CDR3 is 20 residues long. CDR3 nucleotide sequence: TGCGCCAGCAGTGAAGTTCCGGGACAGGGATCTCGAGGCTACGGAGGGGAGCAGTACTTC. Translation gives CASSEVPGQGSRGYGGEQYF.